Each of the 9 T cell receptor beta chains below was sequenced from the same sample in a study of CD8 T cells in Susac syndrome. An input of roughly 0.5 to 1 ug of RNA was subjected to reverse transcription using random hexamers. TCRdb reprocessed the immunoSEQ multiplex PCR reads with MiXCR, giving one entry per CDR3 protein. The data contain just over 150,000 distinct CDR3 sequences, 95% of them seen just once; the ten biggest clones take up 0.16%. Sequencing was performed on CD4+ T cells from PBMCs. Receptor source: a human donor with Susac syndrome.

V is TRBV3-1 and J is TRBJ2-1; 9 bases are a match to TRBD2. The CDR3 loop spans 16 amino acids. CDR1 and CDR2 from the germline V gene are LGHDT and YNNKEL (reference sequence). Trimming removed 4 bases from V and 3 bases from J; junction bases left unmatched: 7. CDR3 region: CASSRVAGALYNEQFF. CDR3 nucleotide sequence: TGTGCCAGCAGCCGGGTAGCGGGGGCGCTCTACAATGAGCAGTTCTTC.

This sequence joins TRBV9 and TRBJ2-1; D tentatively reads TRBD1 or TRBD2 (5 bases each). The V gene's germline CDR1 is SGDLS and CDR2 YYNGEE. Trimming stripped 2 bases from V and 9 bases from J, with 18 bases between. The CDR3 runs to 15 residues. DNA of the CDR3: TGTGCCAGCAGCGTCGCCGGGACCCCAAGGAGTGAGCAGTTCTTC. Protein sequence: CASSVAGTPRSEQFF.

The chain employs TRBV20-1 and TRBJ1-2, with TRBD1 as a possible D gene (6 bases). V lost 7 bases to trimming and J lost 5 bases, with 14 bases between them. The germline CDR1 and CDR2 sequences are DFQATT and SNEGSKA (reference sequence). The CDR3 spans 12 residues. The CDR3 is CSGRQESYGYTF. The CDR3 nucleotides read TGCAGTGGGCGACAGGAATCTTATGGCTACACCTTC.

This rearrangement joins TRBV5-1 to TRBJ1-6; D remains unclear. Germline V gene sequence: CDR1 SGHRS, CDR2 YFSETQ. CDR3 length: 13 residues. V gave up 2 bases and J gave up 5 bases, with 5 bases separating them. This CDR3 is CASSFGDNSPLHF. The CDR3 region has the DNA TGCGCCAGCAGCTTCGGGGATAATTCACCCCTCCACTTT.

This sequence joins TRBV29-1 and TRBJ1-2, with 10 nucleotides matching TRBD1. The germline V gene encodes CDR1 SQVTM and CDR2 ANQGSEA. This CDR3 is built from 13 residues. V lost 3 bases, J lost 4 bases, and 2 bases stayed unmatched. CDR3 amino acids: CSVDDRGLYGYTF. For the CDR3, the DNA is TGCAGCGTTGACGACAGGGGGCTCTATGGCTACACCTTC.

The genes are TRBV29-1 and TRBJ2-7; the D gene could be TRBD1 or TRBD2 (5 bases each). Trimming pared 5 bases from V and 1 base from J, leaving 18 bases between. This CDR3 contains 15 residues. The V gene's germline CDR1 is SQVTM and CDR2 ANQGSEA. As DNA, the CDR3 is TGCAGCGTTTGGGCAGGGACCTCCTTATCCTACGAGCAGTACTTC. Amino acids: CSVWAGTSLSYEQYF.

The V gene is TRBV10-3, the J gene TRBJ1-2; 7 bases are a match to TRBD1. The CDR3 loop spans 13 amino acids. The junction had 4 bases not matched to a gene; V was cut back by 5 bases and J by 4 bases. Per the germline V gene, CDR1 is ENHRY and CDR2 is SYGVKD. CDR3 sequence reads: CAISPDRVYGYTF. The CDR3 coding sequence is TGTGCCATCAGTCCAGACAGGGTCTATGGCTACACCTTC.

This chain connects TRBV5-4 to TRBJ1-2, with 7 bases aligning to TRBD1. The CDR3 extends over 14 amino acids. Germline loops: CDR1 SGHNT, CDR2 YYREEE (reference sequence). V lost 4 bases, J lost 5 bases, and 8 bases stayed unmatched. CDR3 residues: CASSLRDSTYGYTF. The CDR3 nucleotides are TGTGCCAGCAGCCTGAGGGACAGCACATATGGCTACACCTTC.

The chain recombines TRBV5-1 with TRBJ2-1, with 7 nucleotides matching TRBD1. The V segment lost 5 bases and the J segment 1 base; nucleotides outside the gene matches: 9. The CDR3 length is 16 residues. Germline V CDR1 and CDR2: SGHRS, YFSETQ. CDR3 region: CASSLTQGTSYNEQFF. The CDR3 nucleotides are TGCGCCAGCAGTTTAACACAGGGGACATCCTACAATGAGCAGTTCTTC. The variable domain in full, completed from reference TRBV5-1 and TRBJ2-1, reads KAGVTQTPRYLIKTRGQQVTLSCSPISGHRSVSWYQQTPGQGLQFLFEYFSETQRNKGNFPGRFSGRQFSNSRSEMNVSTLELGDSALYLCASSLTQGTSYNEQFFGPGTRLTVL.